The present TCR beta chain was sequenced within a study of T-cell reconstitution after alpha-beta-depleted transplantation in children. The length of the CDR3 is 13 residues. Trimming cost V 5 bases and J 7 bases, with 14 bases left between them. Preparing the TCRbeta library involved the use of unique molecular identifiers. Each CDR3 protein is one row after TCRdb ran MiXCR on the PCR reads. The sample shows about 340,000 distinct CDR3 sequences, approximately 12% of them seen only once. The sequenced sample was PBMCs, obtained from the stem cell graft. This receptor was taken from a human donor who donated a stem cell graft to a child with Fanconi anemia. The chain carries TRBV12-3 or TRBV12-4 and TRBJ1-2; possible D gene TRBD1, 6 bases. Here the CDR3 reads CASSTGYDRGYTF. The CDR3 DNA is TGTGCCAGCAGTACAGGGTATGATCGTGGCTACACCTTC.